This entry lists 29 T cell receptor beta chains sequenced from one sample in a study of cytomegalovirus exposure and HLA in healthy donors. Primers included in the PCR were 60 Vbeta and 13 Jbeta primers. Some clones are missing from TCRdb's copy, which holds only in-frame ones; the method was immunoSEQ multiplex PCR. This sample's table reports about 200,000 clones. The source material was PBMCs. These TCRs come from a girl under 10 years old in good health and CMV-seropositive.

This chain links TRBV10-2 with TRBJ2-7; 10 nucleotides line up with TRBD2. CDR1 and CDR2 (germline): WSHSY, SAAADI. The CDR3 consists of 18 residues. V trimming: 6 bases; J trimming: 2 bases; junction bases outside the gene matches: 16. DNA of the CDR3: TGCGCCAGCAGCCCAACTAGCGGGATCCTTCGGGGTACCTACGAGCAGTACTTC. Its protein is CASSPTSGILRGTYEQYF.

The V gene is TRBV6-5, the J gene TRBJ2-7; D possibly corresponds to TRBD2 (5 bases). The CDR3 contains 13 residues. V was clipped by 6 bases and J by 8 bases, with 17 bases between them. From germline, CDR1 is MNHEY and CDR2 SVGAGI. The CDR3 spells CASSPQDLGKQYF. CDR3 nucleotides: TGTGCCAGCAGCCCCCAGGACCTCGGGAAGCAGTACTTC.

The rearrangement joins TRBV28 to TRBJ1-1; possible D gene TRBD1, 5 bases. The CDR3 loop spans 15 amino acids. V was trimmed by 2 bases and J by 6 bases, leaving 16 bases between them. CDR1 is MDHEN, CDR2 SYDVKM, per germline. The CDR3: CASSLVYRGRPEAFF. DNA of the CDR3: TGTGCCAGCAGTTTAGTTTATAGGGGCCGGCCTGAAGCTTTCTTT.

The chain uses TRBV30 and TRBJ1-4; D is ambiguous. Germline assignment: CDR1 GTSNPN and CDR2 SVGIG (reference sequence). Trimming left V 2 bases short and J 12 bases short, with 16 bases between. The CDR3 runs 13 residues. In DNA, the CDR3 is TGTGCCTGGAGTTGGGCCAGCTATAAGGAACTGTTTTTT. It yields the protein CAWSWASYKELFF. The full variable domain, with the rest looked up from reference TRBV30 and TRBJ1-4, is SQTIHQWPATLVQPVGSPLSLECTVEGTSNPNLYWYRQAAGRGLQLLFYSVGIGQISSEVPQNLSASRPQDRQFILSSKKLLLSDSGFYLCAWSWASYKELFFGSGTQLSVL.

Details on this clone: Lacking the conserved final phenylalanine or tryptophan, this CDR3 likely reflects a read error. The DNA for the CDR3 is TGTGCCAGCAGCCAAGGGGGAGGGGCCTTCAGCAATCAGCCCCAGCATTCT. Its protein product is CASSQGGGAFSNQPQHS. The chain uses TRBV4-2 and TRBJ1-5; the D gene is possibly TRBD1 (5 bases). V lost 1 base and J lost 1, with 14 bases in between. The CDR3 is 17 residues long. Germline CDR1 reads LGHNA; CDR2 reads YNFKEQ.

The rearrangement uses TRBV7-9 and TRBJ2-2; possibly TRBD1 for D (6 bases). Germline loops: CDR1 SEHNR, CDR2 FQNEAQ (reference sequence). There are 15 residues in the CDR3. V lost 7 bases and J lost 2, with 14 bases in between. CDR3 loop: CASTPPGDNTGELFF. CDR3 in DNA: TGTGCCAGCACCCCACCAGGGGATAACACCGGGGAGCTGTTTTTT.

V usage is TRBV15 and J usage is TRBJ2-7, with 7 bases that match TRBD1. The trim removed 3 bases at V and 1 base at J, leaving 3 bases unmatched. This CDR3 comprises 14 residues. The germline V gene has CDR1 LNHNV and CDR2 YYDKDF (reference sequence). The CDR3 sequence: CATSSIQGSYEQYF. The CDR3 nucleotides read TGTGCCACCAGCAGCATACAGGGGTCCTACGAGCAGTACTTC.

The V and J genes are TRBV21-1 and TRBJ2-2; the D call in the table, TRBD1, was not verified against the DNA. TRBV21-1 is noted as a pseudogene. The CDR3 length is 16 residues. The CDR3 here is CASSSGHHGNTRELFF. The CDR3 DNA is TGTGCCAGCAGCAGTGGACACCACGGAAATACCCGGGAGCTGTTTTTT.

The V and J genes are TRBV5-1 and TRBJ2-3; 7 bases agree with TRBD2. The CDR3 is 16 amino acids. Per the germline V gene, CDR1 is SGHRS and CDR2 is YFSETQ. J gave up 6 bases and V 4 bases, and 14 bases lay outside the gene matches. As DNA, the CDR3 is TGCGCCAGCAGCCTGCCCCGGGGGGAACTTGGGGATACGCAGTATTTT. Amino acid sequence: CASSLPRGELGDTQYF.

The chain combines TRBV15 with TRBJ2-5, with D possibly TRBD1 on 5 matching bases. This CDR3 has 14 amino acids. Trimming cost V 1 base and J 4 bases, with 10 bases left between them. Germline CDR1 is LNHNV and CDR2 is YYDKDF (reference sequence). The CDR3 is CATSRVQGAETQYF. In DNA form, the CDR3 reads TGTGCCACCAGCAGAGTTCAGGGCGCAGAGACCCAGTACTTC.

The V call is TRBV13, the J call TRBJ2-2, with TRBD2 identical over 8 bases. CDR1 is PRHDT, CDR2 FYEKMQ, per germline (reference sequence). V dropped 0 bases and J dropped 0; count of bases not matched to a gene: 9. This CDR3 region has 19 residues. CDR3 sequence (DNA): TGTGCCAGCAGCTTAGGTCCCAGCGGGAGTCTCGCGAACACCGGGGAGCTGTTTTTT. It translates to CASSLGPSGSLANTGELFF.

The chain combines TRBV5-1 with TRBJ2-7; TRBD1 matches 9 bases. The CDR3 consists of 18 residues. Germline assignment: CDR1 SGHRS and CDR2 YFSETQ. Trimming cost V 0 bases and J 3 bases; bases outside gene matches: 13. The CDR3, as DNA: TGCGCCAGCAGCTTGGCCTCGGGACAGGGTCTGTACTACTACGAGCAGTACTTC. As protein: CASSLASGQGLYYYEQYF.

The rearrangement links TRBV5-6 to TRBJ2-5, with 8 bases aligning to TRBD2. This CDR3 region has 15 residues. The junction had 6 bases not matched to a gene; V was cut back by 0 bases and J by 5 bases. CDR1 and CDR2 (germline): SGHDT, YYEEEE. CDR3 sequence (DNA): TGTGCCAGCAGCTTGGGAGCGACTAGCGCGGAGACCCAGTACTTC. Translating it yields CASSLGATSAETQYF.

The V call is TRBV7-2, the J call TRBJ1-1, with D perhaps matching TRBD1 (5 bases). This CDR3 has 14 amino acids. V was cut by 4 bases and J by 4 bases, with 13 bases left in between. Germline assignment: CDR1 SGHTA and CDR2 FQGNSA. The CDR3 protein is CASSYGGKGTEAFF. CDR3 coding DNA: TGTGCCAGCAGCTACGGGGGGAAGGGCACTGAAGCTTTCTTT.

V and J are TRBV6-5 and TRBJ2-7, with TRBD2 identical over 10 bases. CDR1 MNHEY and CDR2 SVGAGI come from the germline V gene. V was clipped by 5 bases and J by 6 bases; unmatched bases: 7. The CDR3 length is 14 residues. This chain's CDR3 is CASSRPLAGGEQYF. CDR3 nucleotides: TGTGCCAGCAGTCGACCTTTAGCGGGAGGCGAGCAGTACTTC.

This rearrangement joins TRBV18 to TRBJ2-1; D is perhaps TRBD1 (6 bases). This CDR3 region has 16 residues. Germline V gene data show CDR1 as KGHSH and CDR2 as LQKENI. Trimming cost V 0 bases and J 2 bases, with 11 bases left between them. The CDR3, as DNA: TGTGCCAGCTCACCACCCGGACAGAAACCCTACAATGAGCAGTTCTTC. Translating gives CASSPPGQKPYNEQFF.

This chain uses TRBV28 with TRBJ2-7; 7 bases line up with TRBD1. CDR1 and CDR2 (germline): MDHEN, SYDVKM. This CDR3 is 15 amino acids long. Trimming removed 5 bases from V and 0 bases from J; junction bases left unmatched: 7. CDR3 sequence: CASSRSGQNSYEQYF. In nucleotides, the CDR3 is TGTGCCAGCAGTCGTTCGGGACAGAACTCCTACGAGCAGTACTTC.

The rearrangement uses TRBV6-4 and TRBJ1-2; D remains ambiguous. CDR1 and CDR2 from the germline V gene are MRHNA and SNTAGT. This CDR3 region has 13 residues. Trimming stripped 4 bases from V and 4 bases from J, with 10 bases between. In nucleotides, the CDR3 is TGTGCCAGCAGTGTAGCGGCTGGCTATGGCTACACCTTC. Encoded protein: CASSVAAGYGYTF.

The rearrangement links TRBV10-1 to TRBJ2-2; 9 positions agree with TRBD2. CDR1 WNHNN and CDR2 SYGVQD come from the germline V gene (reference sequence). The V segment lost 3 bases and the J segment 4 bases; nucleotides outside the gene matches: 3. This CDR3 region has 15 residues. The CDR3 nucleotides are TGCGCCAGCAGTGATGCGGGAGGGGCCACCGGGGAGCTGTTTTTT. Its translation: CASSDAGGATGELFF.

The chain links TRBV5-1 to TRBJ2-3; 10 bases line up with TRBD2. With V trimmed by 1 base and J by 4 bases, 12 bases remained unmatched. CDR3 size: 18 residues. From germline, CDR1 is SGHRS and CDR2 YFSETQ. The CDR3 loop reads CASSLWGAGGPGADTQYF. As DNA, the CDR3 is TGCGCCAGCAGCTTGTGGGGAGCGGGAGGGCCTGGTGCAGATACGCAGTATTTT.

The chain combines TRBV5-1 with TRBJ1-5; D is perhaps TRBD1 (5 bases). Trimming took 4 bases from V and 1 from J, leaving 6 bases between them. There are 13 residues in the CDR3. CDR1 SGHRS and CDR2 YFSETQ come from the germline V gene. The DNA for the CDR3 is TGCGCCAGCAGCAAGGGGAGCAATCAGCCCCAGCATTTT. This encodes CASSKGSNQPQHF.

This chain joins TRBV27 and TRBJ2-5; 9 nucleotides match TRBD2. This CDR3 has 14 amino acids. Germline values: CDR1 MNHEY, CDR2 SMNVEV (reference sequence). J was trimmed by 5 bases and V by 5 bases; bases with no gene match: 6. CDR3 nucleotides: TGTGCCAGCAGTAATAGCGGGAGCCAGGAGACCCAGTACTTC. It encodes CASSNSGSQETQYF.

The chain combines TRBV27 with TRBJ2-5; 9 positions match TRBD1. Germline CDR1 is MNHEY and CDR2 is SMNVEV (reference sequence). The V segment lost 9 bases and the J segment 4 bases; nucleotides outside the gene matches: 9. The CDR3 is made up of 14 amino acids. The CDR3 DNA sequence: TGTGCCAGTGGGGACAGGGTTCTGAGAGAGACCCAGTACTTC. Translated: CASGDRVLRETQYF.

The genes are TRBV6-5 and TRBJ2-1, with D perhaps matching TRBD2 (7 bases). The CDR3 loop spans 16 amino acids. Deletions cut 2 bases from V and 8 bases from J, with 19 bases between. Germline CDR1 is MNHEY and CDR2 is SVGAGI. As DNA, the CDR3 is TGTGCCAGCAGTTACGAGGGGGGGGCAGGCGTCTATGAGCAGTTCTTC. Translating it yields CASSYEGGAGVYEQFF.

The chain carries TRBV6-5 and TRBJ2-5; TRBD1 might be the D (6 bases). The closer fit of TRBJ2-7 to the DNA end suggests the J call may be wrong. CDR1 and CDR2 (germline): MNHEY, SVGAGI. The CDR3 loop spans 14 amino acids. The CDR3, as DNA: TGTGCCAGCAGTTACTCGGACAGCGCCTACGAGCAGTACTTC. It translates to CASSYSDSAYEQYF.

The V gene is TRBV28, the J gene TRBJ2-1; TRBD2 matches 8 bases. This CDR3 has 21 residues. J lost 6 bases, V lost 4 bases, and 26 bases had no gene match. Looked up from germline, CDR1 is MDHEN and CDR2 is SYDVKM. The CDR3 bases are TGTGCCAGCAGTTCCCCGGCGGAAAAAGGGCGGGGGGCGAGGTCATCCAATGAGCAGTTCTTC. Its protein product is CASSSPAEKGRGARSSNEQFF.

This chain links TRBV5-6 with TRBJ1-2, with D uncertain. V was clipped by 0 bases and J by 0 bases, with 12 bases between them. The CDR3 is 16 amino acids. Germline V gene data show CDR1 as SGHDT and CDR2 as YYEEEE. DNA of the CDR3: TGTGCCAGCAGCTTGGCCCGGGGAAAAGCTAACTATGGCTACACCTTC. Translation gives CASSLARGKANYGYTF.

The chain carries TRBV7-2 and TRBJ1-2; 7 positions agree with TRBD1. After removal of 8 bases from V and 8 bases from J, the junction contained 8 bases not matched to a gene. The CDR3 covers 12 residues. Germline V CDR1 and CDR2: SGHTA, FQGNSA. The DNA of the CDR3 is TGTGCCAGCTCGACAGGGATGGGAGGCTACACCTTC. It codes for CASSTGMGGYTF.

This chain links TRBV28 with TRBJ1-1, with no clear D. V was cut by 3 bases and J by 2 bases, with 4 bases left in between. Germline assignment: CDR1 MDHEN and CDR2 SYDVKM. The CDR3 has 12 amino acids. The CDR3: CASSFVNTEAFF. The CDR3 DNA reads as TGTGCCAGCAGTTTTGTAAACACTGAAGCTTTCTTT.